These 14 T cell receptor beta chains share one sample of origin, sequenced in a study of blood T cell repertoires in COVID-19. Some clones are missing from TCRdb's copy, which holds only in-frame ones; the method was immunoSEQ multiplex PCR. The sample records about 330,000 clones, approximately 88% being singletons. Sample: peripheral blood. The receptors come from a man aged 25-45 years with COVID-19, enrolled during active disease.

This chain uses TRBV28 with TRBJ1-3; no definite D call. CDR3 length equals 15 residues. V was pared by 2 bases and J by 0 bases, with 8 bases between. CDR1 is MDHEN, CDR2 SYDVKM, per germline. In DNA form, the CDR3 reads TGTGCCAGCAGTTTACCGGGGAGCTCTGGAAACACCATATATTTT. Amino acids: CASSLPGSSGNTIYF.

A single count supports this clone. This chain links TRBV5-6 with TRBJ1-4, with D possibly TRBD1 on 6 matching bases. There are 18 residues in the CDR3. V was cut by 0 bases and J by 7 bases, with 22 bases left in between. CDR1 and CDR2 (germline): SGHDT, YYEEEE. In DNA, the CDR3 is TGTGCCAGCAGCTTGGCACTGGACAGCGGAAAGTGGGCTGAAAAACTGTTTTTT. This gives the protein CASSLALDSGKWAEKLFF.

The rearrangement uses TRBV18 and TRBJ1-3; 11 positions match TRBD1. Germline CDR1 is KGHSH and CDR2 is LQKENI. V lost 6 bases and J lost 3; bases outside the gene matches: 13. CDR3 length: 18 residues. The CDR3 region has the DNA TGTGCCAGCTCCCGAGGACAGGGGGCGGTCGGAGGTGGAAACACCATATATTTT. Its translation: CASSRGQGAVGGGNTIYF.

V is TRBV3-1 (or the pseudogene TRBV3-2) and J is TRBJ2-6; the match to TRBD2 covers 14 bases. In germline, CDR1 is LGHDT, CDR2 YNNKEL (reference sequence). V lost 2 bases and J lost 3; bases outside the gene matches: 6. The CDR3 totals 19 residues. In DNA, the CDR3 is TGTGCCAGCAGCCAACGGCCCGGACTAGCGGGAGGTGGGGCCAACGTCCTGACTTTC. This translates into CASSQRPGLAGGGANVLTF.

The CDR3 region is CAWGNSGRGSHEQFF. CDR3 DNA: TGTGCCTGGGGGAATAGCGGGAGGGGGTCTCATGAGCAGTTCTTC. This rearrangement joins TRBV30 to TRBJ2-1; 11 bases match TRBD2. The CDR3 spans 15 residues. Trimming at V came to 5 bases and at J to 8 bases, leaving 11 bases not matched to a gene. Looked up from germline, CDR1 is GTSNPN and CDR2 is SVGIG (reference sequence).

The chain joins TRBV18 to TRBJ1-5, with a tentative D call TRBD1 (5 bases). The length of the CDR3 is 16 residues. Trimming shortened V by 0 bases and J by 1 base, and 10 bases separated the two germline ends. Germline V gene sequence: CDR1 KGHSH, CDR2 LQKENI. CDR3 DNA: TGTGCCAGCTCACCACCTGGCAGGGAAAGCAATCAGCCCCAGCATTTT. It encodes CASSPPGRESNQPQHF.

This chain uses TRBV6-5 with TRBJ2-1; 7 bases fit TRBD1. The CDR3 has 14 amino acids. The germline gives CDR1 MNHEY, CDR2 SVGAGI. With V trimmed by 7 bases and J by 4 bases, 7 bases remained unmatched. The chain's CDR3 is CASTTGQTYNEQFF. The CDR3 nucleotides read TGTGCCAGCACCACGGGACAGACTTACAATGAGCAGTTCTTC.

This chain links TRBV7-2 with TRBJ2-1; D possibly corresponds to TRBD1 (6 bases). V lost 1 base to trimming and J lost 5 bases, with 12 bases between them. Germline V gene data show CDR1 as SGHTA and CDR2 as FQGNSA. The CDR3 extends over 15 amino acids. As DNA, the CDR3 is TGTGCCAGCAGCTTAGACAGGGAGTCCCACAATGAGCAGTTCTTC. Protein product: CASSLDRESHNEQFF.

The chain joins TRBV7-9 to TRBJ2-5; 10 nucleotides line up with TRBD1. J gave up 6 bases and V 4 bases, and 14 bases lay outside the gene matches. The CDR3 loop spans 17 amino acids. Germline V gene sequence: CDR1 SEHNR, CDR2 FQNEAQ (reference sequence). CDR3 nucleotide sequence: TGTGCCAGCAGCTCCCCACATCCGACAGGGGGCGTAAAGACCCAGTACTTC. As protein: CASSSPHPTGGVKTQYF. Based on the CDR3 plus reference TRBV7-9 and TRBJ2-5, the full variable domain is DTGVSQNPRHKITKRGQNVTFRCDPISEHNRLYWYRQTLGQGPEFLTYFQNEAQLEKSRLLSDRFSAERPKGSFSTLEIQRTEQGDSAMYLCASSSPHPTGGVKTQYFGPGTRLLVL.

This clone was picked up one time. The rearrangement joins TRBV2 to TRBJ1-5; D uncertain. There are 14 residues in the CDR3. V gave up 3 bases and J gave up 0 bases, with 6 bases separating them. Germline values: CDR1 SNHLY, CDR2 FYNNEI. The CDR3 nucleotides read TGTGCCAGCAGTGAGGGAGGTAGCAATCAGCCCCAGCATTTT. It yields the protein CASSEGGSNQPQHF.

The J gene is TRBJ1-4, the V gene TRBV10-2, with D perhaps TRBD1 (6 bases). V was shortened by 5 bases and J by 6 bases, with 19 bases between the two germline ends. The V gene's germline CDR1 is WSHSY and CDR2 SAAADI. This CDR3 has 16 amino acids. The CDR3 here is CASSPGTYLGDEKLFF. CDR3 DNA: TGCGCCAGCAGTCCCGGGACATACCTGGGGGATGAAAAACTGTTTTTT.

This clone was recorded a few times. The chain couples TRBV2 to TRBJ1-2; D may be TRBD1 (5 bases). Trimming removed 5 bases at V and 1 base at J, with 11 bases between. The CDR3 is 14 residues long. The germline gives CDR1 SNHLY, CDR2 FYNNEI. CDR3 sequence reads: CASSPLGLNYGYTF. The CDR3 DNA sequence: TGTGCCAGCAGTCCGTTGGGACTTAACTATGGCTACACCTTC.

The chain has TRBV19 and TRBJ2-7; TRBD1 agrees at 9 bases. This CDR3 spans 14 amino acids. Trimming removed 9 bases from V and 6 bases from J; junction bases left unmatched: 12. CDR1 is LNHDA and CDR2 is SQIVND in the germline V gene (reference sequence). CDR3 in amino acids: CASTSGTGYGEQYF. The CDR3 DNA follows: TGTGCCAGCACCTCCGGGACAGGGTACGGCGAGCAGTACTTC.

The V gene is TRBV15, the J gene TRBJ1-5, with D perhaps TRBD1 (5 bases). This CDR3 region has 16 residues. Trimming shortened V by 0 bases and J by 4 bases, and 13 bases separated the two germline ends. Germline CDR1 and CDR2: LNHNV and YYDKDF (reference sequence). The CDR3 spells CATSRDQAGTNQPQHF. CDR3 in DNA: TGTGCCACCAGCAGAGATCAGGCGGGGACTAATCAGCCCCAGCATTTT.